This is a list of T cell receptor beta chains from one sample in a study of T-cell reconstitution after alpha-beta-depleted transplantation in children. From the PCR reads, TCRdb called clonotypes with MiXCR, one entry per CDR3 protein. Of 83,000 or so distinct CDR3 sequences listed, roughly 8.8% were seen once; the top ten hold approximately 7%. The sequenced sample was PBMCs from the stem cell graft donor, obtained from the stem cell graft. The receptors derive from a human donor who donated a stem cell graft to a child with congenital amegakaryocytic thrombocytopenia. Each CDR3 is given with its conserved first and last residue. D genes are given only for firm matches. Rows may omit the clone size; those that give it use once, few, many or a size class.

>TRBV20-1|13|TRBJ2-5|many|TRBD1
CSARQGGRETQYF
TGCAGTGCTCGACAGGGTGGCCGAGAGACCCAGTACTTC
>TRBV30|12|TRBJ2-1|-|-
CAWSALRGEQFF
TGTGCCTGGAGTGCCCTCCGGGGTGAGCAGTTCTTC
>TRBV7-9|15|TRBJ2-1|-|TRBD1
CASSLGDRKHNEQFF
TGTGCCAGCAGCTTAGGGGACAGGAAACACAATGAGCAGTTCTTC
>TRBV15|14|TRBJ1-6|many|-
CATRKSGRSSPLHF
TGTGCCACCAGGAAGAGCGGGCGGTCTTCACCCCTCCACTTT
>TRBV12-3/TRBV12-4|14|TRBJ2-7|many|-
CASSPNRVAYEQYF
TGTGCCAGCAGCCCCAACAGGGTCGCCTACGAGCAGTACTTC
>TRBV7-8|16|TRBJ2-5|many|-
CASSPYPGNTQETQYF
TGTGCCAGCAGCCCCTATCCTGGGAACACCCAAGAGACCCAGTACTTC
>TRBV20-1|13|TRBJ2-3|many|TRBD1
CSARRTGPDTQYF
TGCAGTGCTAGGAGGACAGGGCCAGATACGCAGTATTTT
>TRBV5-1|15|TRBJ2-1|few|-
CASSRLRDFRNEQFF
TGCGCCAGCAGCCGACTCCGAGACTTCCGAAATGAGCAGTTCTTC
>TRBV20-1|13|TRBJ2-4|many|TRBD2
CSARTSGANIQYF
TGCAGTGCTCGGACTAGCGGAGCGAACATTCAGTACTTC
>TRBV18|16|TRBJ2-7|many|TRBD2
CASSPSLAGGPNEQYF
TGTGCCAGCTCACCTTCCCTAGCGGGAGGGCCTAACGAGCAGTACTTC
>TRBV3-1|13|TRBJ2-1|many|-
CASSPGRLLEQFF
TGTGCCAGCAGCCCCGGGAGACTCCTTGAGCAGTTCTTC
>TRBV20-1|16|TRBJ2-4|many|-
CSAENWQGSDKNIQYF
TGCAGTGCTGAAAATTGGCAGGGTAGTGACAAAAACATTCAGTACTTC
>TRBV28|17|TRBJ1-1|many|TRBD1
CASSLYGQGPMNTEAFF
TGTGCCAGCAGTTTATATGGACAGGGACCCATGAACACTGAAGCTTTCTTT
>TRBV4-2|18|TRBJ1-2|many|TRBD1
CASSQLSPGQGSNYGYTF
TGTGCCAGCAGCCAACTCTCCCCGGGACAGGGAAGTAACTATGGCTACACCTTC
>TRBV20-1|16|TRBJ2-5|many|TRBD1
CSARDIAGGPQETQYF
TGCAGTGCTAGAGATATAGCAGGGGGACCTCAAGAGACCCAGTACTTC
>TRBV7-6|16|TRBJ2-2|-|-
CASSVAGHTNTGELFF
TGTGCCAGCAGCGTCGCGGGACACACGAACACCGGGGAGCTGTTTTTT
>TRBV6-5|13|TRBJ1-5|many|-
CASSSREAQPQHF
TGTGCCAGCAGTTCTAGGGAGGCTCAGCCCCAGCATTTT
>TRBV12-3/TRBV12-4|13|TRBJ2-7|many|-
CASSSVGGSEQYF
TGTGCCAGCAGCTCTGTAGGGGGTTCCGAGCAGTACTTC
>TRBV6-5|14|TRBJ2-2|many|-
CASSYALNTGELFF
TGTGCCAGCAGTTACGCGCTAAACACCGGGGAGCTGTTTTTT
>TRBV29-1|14|TRBJ1-4|few|-
CSVARAPGSEKLFF
TGCAGCGTTGCCCGGGCGCCTGGGAGTGAAAAACTGTTTTTT
>TRBV10-3|15|TRBJ1-5|many|-
CAISDRGPQGQPQHF
TGTGCCATCAGTGACCGAGGACCCCAGGGTCAGCCCCAGCATTTT
>TRBV5-1|13|TRBJ2-3|few|-
CASSSGSADTQYF
TGCGCCAGCAGCTCTGGGTCGGCAGATACGCAGTATTTT
>TRBV5-1|13|TRBJ1-5|few|-
CASSLGHNQPQHF
TGCGCCAGCAGCTTGGGACACAATCAGCCCCAGCATTTT
>TRBV2|16|TRBJ1-2|-|-
CASSSRREGWNYGYTF
TGTGCCAGCAGTTCTCGGCGGGAGGGTTGGAACTATGGCTACACCTTC
>TRBV28|19|TRBJ1-6|many|-
CASSLPTLLRGLYNSPLHF
TGTGCCAGCAGTTTACCCACCTTACTAAGGGGTCTCTATAATTCACCCCTCCACTTT
>TRBV12-3/TRBV12-4|15|TRBJ2-5|-|-
CASRPSGHAQETQYF
TGTGCCAGCAGACCCTCCGGGCACGCCCAAGAGACCCAGTACTTC
>TRBV3-1|15|TRBJ2-4|-|TRBD2
CASSLAGRAKNIQYF
TGTGCCAGCAGCCTAGCGGGGAGGGCCAAAAACATTCAGTACTTC
>TRBV5-6|16|TRBJ2-2|many|-
CASSLRPSLNTGELFF
TGTGCCAGCAGCTTACGGCCAAGCCTGAACACCGGGGAGCTGTTTTTT
>TRBV12-3/TRBV12-4|15|TRBJ2-7|many|-
CASSNTGPVLYEQYF
TGTGCCAGCAGCAATACAGGGCCTGTTCTCTACGAGCAGTACTTC
>TRBV18|15|TRBJ1-2|few|-
CASSPNRGQDDGYTF
TGTGCCAGCTCACCAAACAGAGGGCAGGATGATGGCTACACCTTC
>TRBV28|14|TRBJ1-2|many|-
CASTRTEQNYGYTF
TGTGCCAGCACCCGGACAGAGCAGAACTATGGCTACACCTTC
>TRBV6-5|13|TRBJ1-2|many|-
CASSLREGYGYTF
TGTGCCAGCAGCCTGCGGGAGGGCTATGGCTACACCTTC
>TRBV2|12|TRBJ2-3|many|-
CASVRETDTQYF
TGTGCCAGCGTCCGGGAGACAGATACGCAGTATTTT
>TRBV2|16|TRBJ2-3|-|-
CASSRNEIATTDTQYF
TGTGCCAGCTCCCGGAATGAGATAGCGACCACAGATACGCAGTATTTT
>TRBV7-2|11|TRBJ1-2|many|-
CASSPRYGYTF
TGTGCCAGCAGCCCTCGCTATGGCTACACCTTC
>TRBV29-1|15|TRBJ2-3|many|TRBD2
CSVRLAGGYTDTQYF
TGCAGCGTTCGACTAGCGGGGGGTTACACAGATACGCAGTATTTT
>TRBV4-1|14|TRBJ1-2|many|TRBD1
CASRQVGGAFGYTF
TGCGCCAGCAGACAAGTAGGGGGCGCGTTTGGCTACACCTTC
>TRBV20-1|15|TRBJ2-3|many|-
CSASYSAGGTDTQYF
TGCAGTGCTAGTTACTCGGCAGGGGGGACAGATACGCAGTATTTT
>TRBV6-5|17|TRBJ2-2|many|-
CASSYSMIGRNTGELFF
TGTGCCAGCAGTTACTCGATGATAGGGCGAAACACCGGGGAGCTGTTTTTT
>TRBV3-1|17|TRBJ2-1|many|TRBD2
CASSQGDLTSGFNEQFF
TGTGCCAGCAGCCAAGGGGACTTGACTAGCGGGTTCAATGAGCAGTTCTTC
>TRBV25-1|12|TRBJ2-1|-|-
CASGFTGYEQFF
TGTGCCAGCGGCTTTACAGGCTATGAGCAGTTCTTC